A selection of T cell receptor beta chains follows, all from one sample in a study of blood T cell repertoires in COVID-19. Sequencing was performed with immunoSEQ multiplex PCR; in TCRdb, only in-frame clones are kept and a portion is missing. Here the sample spans about 220,000 clones, 80% to 90% being singletons. Sequencing was performed on PBMCs or T cells enriched from blood (not recorded which). These receptors were collected from a woman in her forties or fifties with acute COVID-19. Each CDR3 is given with its conserved first and last residue. The D gene is left open where the match is weak. Expanded clones get a size class; other rows say once, few or many, or leave the size out.

>medium-sized|TRBJ2-7|TRBV27|NA
CASSSKRARREQYF
TGTGCCAGCAGTTCTAAGCGAGCGCGAAGGGAGCAGTACTTC
>few|TRBJ1-6|TRBV4-2|NA
CASSQAVSGSYNSPLHF
TGTGCCAGCAGCCAAGCAGTTTCGGGCTCCTATAATTCACCCCTCCACTTT
>NA|TRBJ2-2|TRBV27|TRBD2
CASSLLAVNTGELFF
TGTGCCAGCAGTTTGCTAGCGGTTAACACCGGGGAGCTGTTTTTT
>NA|TRBJ1-5|TRBV27|TRBD1
CASSYRGINQPQHF
TGTGCCAGCAGCTACAGGGGGATCAATCAGCCCCAGCATTTT
>NA|TRBJ1-1|TRBV30|NA
CAWTPTENTEAFF
TGTGCCTGGACCCCTACAGAGAACACTGAAGCTTTCTTT
>NA|TRBJ1-3|TRBV4-1|TRBD1
CASSQDESRGPGNTIYF
TGCGCCAGCAGCCAAGATGAGAGCAGGGGGCCTGGAAACACCATATATTTT
>NA|TRBJ1-2|TRBV7-2|NA
CASSLSTGNGYTF
TGTGCCAGCAGCTTATCTACAGGGAATGGCTACACCTTC
>NA|TRBJ2-1|TRBV27|NA
CASSLTNPNLGNEQFF
TGTGCCAGCAGTTTGACGAACCCTAACCTAGGCAATGAGCAGTTCTTC
>NA|TRBJ2-7|TRBV28|NA
CASSPETGLRSYEQYF
TGTGCCAGCAGTCCCGAAACAGGGTTGCGCTCCTACGAGCAGTACTTC
>NA|TRBJ1-4|TRBV9|NA
CASSPATNEKLFF
TGTGCCAGCAGCCCAGCAACTAATGAAAAACTGTTTTTT
>NA|TRBJ2-5|TRBV18|NA
CASSLVAETQYF
TGTGCCAGCTCACTGGTGGCCGAGACCCAGTACTTC
>once|TRBJ2-2|TRBV2|TRBD2
CASSDPGLAGGRELFF
TGTGCCAGCAGTGACCCCGGGCTAGCGGGAGGAAGGGAGCTGTTTTTT
>NA|TRBJ1-5|TRBV19|NA
CASSIGRSYQPQHF
TGTGCCAGTAGTATAGGGAGGTCTTATCAGCCCCAGCATTTT
>few|TRBJ2-7|TRBV7-6|TRBD2
CASSLVASGFYEQYF
TGTGCCAGCAGCTTAGTTGCTAGCGGGTTCTACGAGCAGTACTTC
>NA|TRBJ2-7|TRBV5-1|NA
CASSHRPENYYEQYF
TGCGCCAGCAGCCACCGGCCCGAAAACTACTACGAGCAGTACTTC
>NA|TRBJ2-7|TRBV5-5|TRBD2
CASTPLRTSGTAYEQYF
TGTGCCAGCACACCCCTCCGGACTAGCGGGACGGCCTACGAGCAGTACTTC
>few|TRBJ1-2|TRBV20-1|NA
CSALRGTGYTF
TGCAGTGCGCTCAGAGGAACTGGCTACACCTTC
>once|TRBJ2-7|TRBV11-2|TRBD2
CASSTSGYEQYF
TGTGCCAGCAGCACTAGCGGATACGAGCAGTACTTC
>NA|TRBJ1-1|TRBV18|NA
CASHRNTEAFF
TGTGCCAGCCACAGAAACACTGAAGCTTTCTTT
>NA|TRBJ2-7|TRBV28|NA
CASSSMGDIKTYEQYF
TGTGCCAGCAGTTCCATGGGGGACATAAAGACCTACGAGCAGTACTTC
>NA|TRBJ2-3|TRBV27|TRBD1
CASSPWDRINTDTQYF
TGTGCCAGCAGTCCCTGGGACAGGATCAACACAGATACGCAGTATTTT
>NA|TRBJ2-1|TRBV4-1|TRBD2
CASRSLAGGHNEQFF
TGCGCCAGCAGGTCACTAGCGGGAGGGCACAATGAGCAGTTCTTC
>NA|TRBJ1-2|TRBV28|TRBD1
CASSLLGQGADYGYTF
TGTGCCAGCAGCTTACTGGGACAGGGGGCAGACTATGGCTACACCTTC
>NA|TRBJ1-5|TRBV28|TRBD1
CASSLPTGFQPQHF
TGTGCCAGCAGTCTTCCGACAGGGTTTCAGCCCCAGCATTTT
>NA|TRBJ2-2|TRBV5-1|TRBD1
CASSLTGQGAGELFF
TGCGCCAGCAGCTTGACTGGACAGGGGGCCGGGGAGCTGTTTTTT
>once|TRBJ2-2|TRBV5-1|NA
CASSPSGPKGAGELFF
TGCGCCAGCAGCCCTTCCGGGCCCAAAGGGGCCGGGGAGCTGTTTTTT
>NA|TRBJ2-1|TRBV7-9|NA
CASSPVSGYNEQFF
TGTGCCAGCAGCCCCGTTAGCGGCTACAATGAGCAGTTCTTC
>once|TRBJ1-3|TRBV11-3|NA
CASSPGLPPGNTIYF
TGTGCCAGCAGCCCGGGACTGCCTCCTGGAAACACCATATATTTT
>NA|TRBJ1-1|TRBV18|TRBD1
CASSPDRATEAFF
TGTGCCAGCTCCCCGGACAGGGCCACTGAAGCTTTCTTT
>NA|TRBJ2-1|TRBV11-2|NA
CASSLGLASVNEQFF
TGTGCCAGCAGCTTAGGTCTCGCTAGCGTGAATGAGCAGTTCTTC
>NA|TRBJ2-3|TRBV19|TRBD2
CASSIGRSGTRSTDTQYF
TGTGCCAGTAGTATAGGGAGAAGCGGGACTAGATCCACAGATACGCAGTATTTT
>NA|TRBJ1-6|TRBV27|NA
CASSVHGGNSPLHF
TGTGCCAGCAGTGTCCACGGGGGTAATTCACCCCTCCACTTT
>NA|TRBJ2-1|TRBV19|NA
CASSHSQLRSYNEQFF
TGTGCCAGTAGCCACTCACAGTTGCGCTCCTACAATGAGCAGTTCTTC
>NA|TRBJ2-7|TRBV7-9|NA
CASSPTLESYEQYF
TGTGCCAGCAGTCCAACCCTGGAGAGCTACGAGCAGTACTTC
>NA|TRBJ2-6|TRBV3-1/TRBV3-2|NA
CASSQELGGANVLTF
TGTGCCAGCAGCCAAGAACTTGGTGGGGCCAACGTCCTGACTTTC
>once|TRBJ2-7|TRBV5-1|NA
CASSFDYVYEQYF
TGCGCCAGCAGCTTCGACTACGTCTACGAGCAGTACTTC
>NA|TRBJ1-1|TRBV28|TRBD1
CASHGQAIEAFF
TGTGCCAGCCATGGACAGGCGATAGAAGCTTTCTTT
>NA|TRBJ1-3|TRBV4-2|NA
CASSARGLGGNTIYF
TGTGCCAGCAGCGCCAGGGGTCTAGGCGGAAACACCATATATTTT
>NA|TRBJ2-3|TRBV6-2/TRBV6-3|NA
CASSSPSFRLYF
TGTGCCAGCAGTAGCCCTAGCTTCCGTCTGTATTTT
>NA|TRBJ2-7|TRBV18|TRBD1
CASSGTGGSYEQYF
TGTGCCAGCTCCGGGACAGGGGGCTCCTACGAGCAGTACTTC
>NA|TRBJ2-1|TRBV10-2|TRBD2
CASSGTRDGEQFF
TGCGCCAGCAGTGGGACTAGGGATGGTGAGCAGTTCTTC
>NA|TRBJ2-3|TRBV28|TRBD2
CASDGAGDFTDTQYF
TGTGCCAGCGACGGGGCGGGGGATTTCACAGATACGCAGTATTTT
>few|TRBJ1-5|TRBV7-2|NA
CASSLGVFGEKGQPQHF
TGTGCCAGCAGCTTAGGGGTTTTTGGGGAGAAGGGTCAGCCCCAGCATTTT
>NA|TRBJ1-1|TRBV5-1|NA
CASSLDRVIAFF
TGCGCCAGCAGCTTGGACAGGGTGATAGCTTTCTTT
>NA|TRBJ2-7|TRBV19|NA
CATRGSPNSYEQYF
TGTGCCACTCGCGGGTCACCGAACTCCTACGAGCAGTACTTC
>NA|TRBJ2-7|TRBV7-9|TRBD2
CASSPLAGGPYEQYF
TGTGCCAGCAGCCCTCTAGCGGGAGGGCCATACGAGCAGTACTTC
>NA|TRBJ2-3|TRBV18|TRBD2
CASSPLAGRADTQYF
TGTGCCAGCTCACCACTAGCGGGCAGGGCAGATACGCAGTATTTT
>NA|TRBJ1-3|TRBV18|TRBD1
CASSQRTGFGNTIYF
TGTGCCAGCTCTCAGCGGACAGGGTTCGGAAACACCATATATTTT
>NA|TRBJ2-4|TRBV9|TRBD2
CASSVEGGPMNIQYF
TGTGCCAGCAGCGTAGAGGGAGGGCCCATGAACATTCAGTACTTC
>NA|TRBJ2-1|TRBV10-3|TRBD2
CAIGAGATSGYNEQFF
TGTGCCATTGGGGCCGGGGCGACTAGCGGATACAATGAGCAGTTCTTC
>NA|TRBJ2-4|TRBV7-9|NA
CASSYGGWGRLAKNIQYF
TGTGCCAGCAGCTACGGCGGGTGGGGGCGACTAGCCAAAAACATTCAGTACTTC
>NA|TRBJ1-4|TRBV27|NA
CASSRRENEKLFF
TGTGCCAGCAGTCGGAGGGAGAATGAAAAACTGTTTTTT
>NA|TRBJ2-2|TRBV4-1|TRBD2
CASSLVRLAGANTGELFF
TGCGCCAGCAGCCTAGTTCGACTAGCGGGGGCGAACACCGGGGAGCTGTTTTTT
>NA|TRBJ2-3|TRBV7-9|NA
CASSLARLASTDTQYF
TGTGCCAGCAGCTTAGCGAGGCTAGCTAGCACAGATACGCAGTATTTT
>NA|TRBJ2-7|TRBV18|NA
CASSRSGEQYF
TGTGCCAGCTCCCGTTCCGGCGAGCAGTACTTC
>NA|TRBJ2-1|TRBV4-3|NA
CASSQAASEIYNEQFF
TGCGCCAGCAGCCAAGCCGCTAGCGAAATATACAATGAGCAGTTCTTC